This record looks at one T cell receptor beta chain sequence and its context. The antigen remains undetermined. The sample originates from a study of vaccination effects on CD4 cells after COVID-19. Turning to the study itself: Of the BNT162b2 and mRNA-1273 vaccines, participants received two doses of one or the other.

Notes on the study in general: Both infection-induced and vaccine-induced clones contracted markedly at late post-vaccination timepoints.

Before any sequencing was done, the ViraFEST assay used viral peptide pools to expand antigen-specific CD4+ T cells. Culture lasted about 10 days before CD4+ T cell isolation. Nobody among the vaccine recipients had prior SARS-CoV-2 infection (nucleocapsid antibodies were negative). PBMC were cultured at about 1.9 million per well with around 9.2 IU/ml IL-2 and around 10 ug/ml peptides. Here immunoSEQ multiplex PCR was the method, and the copy in TCRdb shows in-frame clones only, minus some. Of around 79,000 clones in the sample, 74% are singletons; the top ten hold 1.5% to 2%. Germline CDR1 and CDR2: LGHDT and YNNKEL (reference sequence). The CDR3 runs 17 residues. Trimming removed 4 bases from V and 0 bases from J, with 15 bases in between.

This chain joins TRBV3-1 (or the pseudogene TRBV3-2) and TRBJ2-2, with TRBD1 as a possible D gene (5 bases). This specimen consisted of CD4+ T cells from PBMCs cultured with HCoV-229E spike peptides, obtained before COVID-19 vaccination. The sequence came from a human donor who received a COVID-19 vaccine. The CDR3 DNA reads TGTGCCAGCAGCCCCTACCAGACAGCCACGAACACCGGGGAGCTGTTTTTT. Translating gives CASSPYQTATNTGELFF.